The 9 T cell receptor beta chains below come from one sample, sequenced in a study of blood T cell repertoires in COVID-19. Here immunoSEQ multiplex PCR was the method, and the copy in TCRdb shows in-frame clones only, minus some. The table includes about 400,000 clones, about 90% detected once. Sample: PBMCs or T cells enriched from blood (not recorded which). These receptors all stem from a woman under 40 who had recovered from COVID-19.

V is TRBV7-2 and J is TRBJ2-1; 7 bases are shared with TRBD2. Germline trimming cut 0 bases from V and 8 bases from J; bases unmatched to any gene: 7. The CDR3 runs 15 residues. From germline, CDR1 is SGHTA and CDR2 FQGNSA. CDR3 sequence reads: CASSLAVTSQDEQFF. The CDR3 DNA is TGTGCCAGCAGCTTAGCGGTGACTAGCCAAGATGAGCAGTTCTTC.

The rearrangement links TRBV19 to TRBJ1-2; maybe TRBD1 (5 bases). CDR1 is LNHDA, CDR2 SQIVND, per germline (reference sequence). The V and J ends lost 3 bases and 4 bases respectively, with 15 bases between them. The CDR3 runs 15 residues. The CDR3 DNA reads TGTGCCAGTAGTATCGCGGGGGGGGAAGGCTATGGCTACACCTTC. Its translation: CASSIAGGEGYGYTF.

This clone is a singleton in its sample. This chain uses TRBV19 with TRBJ2-3, with TRBD2 identical over 8 bases. The CDR3 runs to 18 residues. The V gene's germline CDR1 is LNHDA and CDR2 SQIVND (reference sequence). V was clipped by 4 bases and J by 1 base; unmatched bases: 13. CDR3 nucleotide sequence: TGTGCCAGTAGTACACTATCAGGGACTAGAGGGGGCACAGATACGCAGTATTTT. It yields the protein CASSTLSGTRGGTDTQYF.

Of note for this clone: A read error may account for a junction end that differs from germline. This chain links TRBV7-7 with TRBJ2-1, with 9 bases that match TRBD2. This CDR3 comprises 16 residues. The V gene's germline CDR1 is SSHAT and CDR2 FNYEAQ (reference sequence). The CDR3 spells CASTPAGGGAYNEQFF. The DNA of the CDR3 is TGTGCTAGCACCCCTGCGGGAGGGGGGGCATACAATGAGCAGTTCTTC.

The chain combines TRBV7-9 with TRBJ2-7; D might be TRBD2 (6 bases). The germline V and J ends were trimmed by 0 bases and 6 bases, with 15 bases remaining between them. Germline values: CDR1 SEHNR, CDR2 FQNEAQ (reference sequence). The length of the CDR3 is 15 residues. The CDR3 protein is CASSLAGGVQGEQYF. The DNA for the CDR3 is TGTGCCAGCAGCTTAGCGGGAGGTGTTCAGGGCGAGCAGTACTTC. Based on the CDR3 plus reference TRBV7-9 and TRBJ2-7, the full variable domain is DTGVSQNPRHKITKRGQNVTFRCDPISEHNRLYWYRQTLGQGPEFLTYFQNEAQLEKSRLLSDRFSAERPKGSFSTLEIQRTEQGDSAMYLCASSLAGGVQGEQYFGPGTRLTVT.

A single count supports this clone. The chain has TRBV5-1 and TRBJ2-1; 8 bases map to TRBD2. The CDR3 is 18 residues long. After removal of 4 bases from V and 6 bases from J, the junction contained 18 bases not matched to a gene. The germline gives CDR1 SGHRS, CDR2 YFSETQ. CDR3 coding DNA: TGCGCCAGCAGCGACTTCGGAGCGGGAGTAATGAGAAGCAATGAGCAGTTCTTC. Encoded protein: CASSDFGAGVMRSNEQFF.

The DNA for the CDR3 is TGTGCCAGCAGCTTATTCGCTAGCGGTGTACACACCGGGGAGCTGTTTTTT. Its protein is CASSLFASGVHTGELFF. This chain connects TRBV7-3 to TRBJ2-2; TRBD2 matches at 7 bases. Germline V gives CDR1 SGHTA, CDR2 FQGTGA. With V trimmed by 2 bases and J by 3 bases, 9 bases remained unmatched. The CDR3 totals 17 residues.

The V and J genes are TRBV27 and TRBJ1-5; D call uncertain. V lost 5 bases and J lost 4, with 15 bases in between. Germline values: CDR1 MNHEY, CDR2 SMNVEV (reference sequence). CDR3 length equals 15 residues. The CDR3 sequence: CASSPLGSRNQPQHF. The CDR3, as DNA: TGTGCCAGCAGTCCCCTCGGGTCGAGGAATCAGCCCCAGCATTTT.

This chain uses TRBV28 with TRBJ2-1, with TRBD1 matching over 8 bases. CDR1 is MDHEN, CDR2 SYDVKM, per germline. The CDR3 is made up of 13 amino acids. J was trimmed by 6 bases and V by 3 bases; bases with no gene match: 1. This CDR3 is CASSLGQVNEQFF. The CDR3 nucleotides are TGTGCCAGCAGTTTGGGACAGGTCAATGAGCAGTTCTTC.